The 18 T cell receptor beta chains listed next were all sequenced from one sample in a study of blood T cell repertoires in COVID-19. Repertoires were generated with immunoSEQ multiplex PCR, while TCRdb's copy carries only in-frame clones and drops some. This sample has 45,000 to 55,000 clones, with more than 80% found just once. Sequenced material: peripheral blood. These receptors came from a human donor in a cohort sampled during active COVID-19.

The chain recombines TRBV6-5 with TRBJ2-1; no firm D call. The CDR3 is 14 amino acids. CDR1 and CDR2 from the germline V gene are MNHEY and SVGAGI. Trimming removed 3 bases from V and 9 bases from J, with 15 bases in between. Here the CDR3 reads CASSYLHVAREQFF. In DNA form, the CDR3 reads TGTGCCAGCAGTTATCTTCACGTCGCGCGTGAGCAGTTCTTC.

This sequence joins TRBV5-1 and TRBJ2-1; 8 nucleotides match TRBD2. V shed 0 bases, J shed 0 bases, and the junction held 2 bases outside the gene matches. The CDR3 has 16 residues. CDR1 SGHRS and CDR2 YFSETQ come from the germline V gene. The CDR3 coding sequence is TGCGCCAGCAGCTTGGGGGGGACTAGCTCCTACAATGAGCAGTTCTTC. Amino acid sequence: CASSLGGTSSYNEQFF.

In its sample, this clone was seen once. The genes are TRBV28 and TRBJ1-2; no clear D. This CDR3 has 14 residues. Germline V gene lookup returns CDR1 MDHEN and CDR2 SYDVKM. Trimming shortened V by 10 bases and J by 5 bases, and 20 bases separated the two germline ends. CDR3 sequence (DNA): TGTGCCATCCTGAAGATGGGCGCCACGTATGGCTACACCTTC. Its protein product is CAILKMGATYGYTF.

The chain uses TRBV9 and TRBJ2-7; possible D gene TRBD2, 7 bases. The CDR3 is made up of 14 amino acids. V was clipped by 7 bases and J by 3 bases, with 17 bases between them. CDR1 and CDR2 (germline): SGDLS, YYNGEE. The CDR3 DNA reads as TGTGCCAGCGCGAGGGGCGGGGGCAGCTACGAGCAGTACTTC. This encodes CASARGGGSYEQYF.

CDR3 loop: CASSQVPGRDRRYEQYF. The DNA of the CDR3 is TGCGCCAGCAGCCAAGTTCCCGGTCGGGACAGACGTTACGAGCAGTACTTC. The rearrangement links TRBV4-3 to TRBJ2-7; TRBD1 matches at 7 bases. The CDR3 is 17 amino acids. V lost 1 base to trimming and J lost 4 bases; unmatched junction nucleotides: 13. Germline V gives CDR1 LGHNA, CDR2 YSLEER.

The gene calls are TRBV6-5 and TRBJ1-5; the D gene is possibly TRBD1 (5 bases). Germline CDR1 is MNHEY and CDR2 is SVGAGI. This CDR3 region has 14 residues. The V and J ends lost 6 bases and 10 bases respectively, with 19 bases between them. CDR3 DNA: TGTGCCAGCAGCCAAGACAGTCGGTTTATACCCCAGCATTTT. Residues: CASSQDSRFIPQHF.

The V call is TRBV12-5, the J call TRBJ2-1; 7 bases are shared with TRBD2. Unmatched junction bases numbered 11, after V lost 2 bases and J lost 4 bases. Per the germline V gene, CDR1 is LGHNT and CDR2 is FRNRAP. This CDR3 is built from 17 residues. CDR3 loop: CASGLTRTRTPYNEQFF. The CDR3 region has the DNA TGTGCTAGTGGTTTGACGAGGACTAGAACACCGTACAATGAGCAGTTCTTC. The full variable domain, in which reference TRBV12-5 and TRBJ2-1 provide the parts outside the CDR3, is DARVTQTPRHKVTEMGQEVTMRCQPILGHNTVFWYRQTMMQGLELLAYFRNRAPLDDSGMPKDRFSAEMPDATLATLKIQPSEPRDSAVYFCASGLTRTRTPYNEQFFGPGTRLTVL.

The sample holds one count of this clone. The chain joins TRBV9 to TRBJ1-1, with TRBD1 matching over 8 bases. Germline CDR1 SGDLS, CDR2 YYNGEE. This CDR3 is 14 amino acids long. The V segment lost 4 bases and the J segment 6 bases; nucleotides outside the gene matches: 8. The CDR3 protein is CASSINTGGSEAFF. DNA for the CDR3: TGTGCCAGCAGCATTAACACAGGGGGTTCTGAAGCTTTCTTT. Full variable domain (rest looked up from reference TRBV9 and TRBJ1-1): DSGVTQTPKHLITATGQRVTLRCSPRSGDLSVYWYQQSLDQGLQFLIQYYNGEERAKGNILERFSAQQFPDLHSELNLSSLELGDSALYFCASSINTGGSEAFFGQGTRLTVV.

This chain uses TRBV12-1 with TRBJ1-4. TRBV12-1 is a recognized pseudogene. The CDR3 spans 15 residues. CDR3 sequence reads: CASSFGRGRNEKLFF. The CDR3 coding sequence is TGTGCCAGCAGCTTTGGGCGGGGGAGAAATGAAAAACTGTTTTTT.

This chain joins TRBV12-3 or TRBV12-4 and TRBJ1-2; D is unresolved. V was shortened by 2 bases and J by 7 bases, with 11 bases between the two germline ends. This CDR3 contains 13 residues. CDR3 nucleotides: TGTGCCAGCAGTTTAACACTAGGGCCTGGCTACACCTTC. Translated, it gives CASSLTLGPGYTF.

This chain joins TRBV11-3 and TRBJ2-1; TRBD2 matches at 12 bases. The CDR3 is made up of 15 amino acids. The V segment lost 5 bases and the J segment 6 bases; nucleotides outside the gene matches: 5. Germline assignment: CDR1 SGHNT and CDR2 YENEEA. Written as DNA, the CDR3 is TGTGCCAGCAGCCCTAGGACTAGCGGGGCCAATGAGCAGTTCTTC. Protein: CASSPRTSGANEQFF. The variable domain in full, with the rest retrieved from reference TRBV11-3 and TRBJ2-1, is EAGVVQSPRYKIIEKKQPVAFWCNPISGHNTLYWYLQNLGQGPELLIRYENEEAVDDSQLPKDRFSAERLKGVDSTLKIQPAELGDSAVYLCASSPRTSGANEQFFGPGTRLTVL.

The J gene is TRBJ1-1, the V gene TRBV7-8, with D possibly TRBD1 on 6 matching bases. The CDR3 is made up of 14 amino acids. The V end was cut by 6 bases, the J end by 8 bases, with 19 bases between. Germline V gene data show CDR1 as SGHVS and CDR2 as FQNEAQ. The CDR3 DNA reads TGTGCCAGCAGGGTTGGGGCAGGGGATGGAGAAGCTTTCTTT. Its translation: CASRVGAGDGEAFF.

The chain employs TRBV21-1 and TRBJ1-1; the table calls TRBD1, which could not be checked here. TRBV21-1 is marked as a pseudogene. This CDR3 contains 14 residues. The DNA of the CDR3 is TGTGCCAGCAGCGCAGCGGGACAGGGCCCTGAAGCTTTCTTT. This translates into CASSAAGQGPEAFF.

The CDR3 DNA follows: TGCGCCAGCAGGGACAGGAACACCGGGGAGCTGTTTTTT. Amino acid sequence: CASRDRNTGELFF. This chain uses TRBV5-1 with TRBJ2-2; weak D call: TRBD1 (6 bases). CDR1 and CDR2 from the germline V gene are SGHRS and YFSETQ. There are 13 residues in the CDR3. V was clipped by 5 bases and J by 1 base, with 6 bases between them. Looking up the rest from reference TRBV5-1 and TRBJ2-2 gives the full variable domain: KAGVTQTPRYLIKTRGQQVTLSCSPISGHRSVSWYQQTPGQGLQFLFEYFSETQRNKGNFPGRFSGRQFSNSRSEMNVSTLELGDSALYLCASRDRNTGELFFGEGSRLTVL.

The V call is TRBV4-2, the J call TRBJ1-2; 7 bases match TRBD1. The V gene end was trimmed by 0 bases and the J gene end by 5 bases; junction bases not matched to a gene: 6. The germline V gene encodes CDR1 LGHNA and CDR2 YNFKEQ. The CDR3 sequence is 15 residues long. The DNA of the CDR3 is TGTGCCAGCAGCCAAGATCAATTGACAGGGTATGGCTACACCTTC. Protein: CASSQDQLTGYGYTF.

J is TRBJ2-7 and V is TRBV7-2, with 12 positions matching TRBD2. The CDR3 consists of 15 residues. Germline assignment: CDR1 SGHTA and CDR2 FQGNSA. The V segment lost 4 bases and the J segment 2 bases; nucleotides outside the gene matches: 3. CDR3 in DNA: TGTGCCAGCAGCTCAACTAGCGGGGGGCCCTACGAGCAGTACTTC. This encodes CASSSTSGGPYEQYF.

V usage is TRBV7-8 and J usage is TRBJ2-7; a weak D match, TRBD2 (5 bases). V lost 5 bases and J 6 bases, leaving 14 bases between the germline ends. The CDR3 contains 13 residues. CDR1 is SGHVS and CDR2 is FQNEAQ in the germline V gene. The CDR3 coding sequence is TGTGCCAGCAGCAACCTGGCGGGTGCCGAGCAGTACTTC. Residues: CASSNLAGAEQYF. Supplemented by reference TRBV7-8 and TRBJ2-7, the full variable domain reads GAGVSQSPRYKVAKRGQDVALRCDPISGHVSLFWYQQALGQGPEFLTYFQNEAQLDKSGLPSDRFFAERPEGSVSTLKIQRTQQEDSAVYLCASSNLAGAEQYFGPGTRLTVT.

The chain recombines TRBV11-1 with TRBJ2-3; TRBD2 aligns across 8 bases. With V trimmed by 2 bases and J by 4 bases, 5 bases remained unmatched. The CDR3 spans 15 residues. The germline V gene has CDR1 SGHAT and CDR2 FQDESV (reference sequence). The CDR3, as DNA: TGTGCCAGCAGCTTAACAGCGGGAGTTTCAGATACGCAGTATTTT. Translation: CASSLTAGVSDTQYF.